This T cell receptor beta chain was identified in a study of blood T cell repertoires in COVID-19. Study overall: The samples span acute and convalescent COVID-19 from the United States, Italy and Spain.

Germline V CDR1 and CDR2: SGHNT, YENEEA. With 5 bases removed from V and 8 bases from J, the gap between germline ends came to 13 bases. This CDR3 contains 13 residues. Method: immunoSEQ multiplex PCR; TCRdb's copy keeps in-frame clones and lacks some. Of 250,000 to 350,000 clones listed, about 93% were seen once; the top ten hold 1.1%. Each participant's cohort was designated according to participant-reported clinical history. Recovery among Cohort 3 donors was established by two negative PCRs, clearance, or symptom resolution. The rearrangement uses TRBV11-3 and TRBJ1-3; no clear D. Sequencing was performed on PBMCs or T cells enriched from blood (not recorded which). The origin of this receptor is a woman in her twenties or thirties who had recovered from COVID-19. CDR3 DNA: TGTGCCAGCAGCGCCTTCAGTGCGGACACCATATATTTT. Its translation: CASSAFSADTIYF.